The subject of this entry is one TCR beta chain. This entry is derived from a study of blood T cell repertoires in COVID-19. Study summary: The samples span acute and convalescent COVID-19 from the United States, Italy and Spain. The analysed material was cDNA or gDNA that came from T cells, B-cell-depleted T cells, or PBMCs.

There are 16 residues in the CDR3. V was pared by 5 bases and J by 0 bases, with 14 bases between. Germline V gene lookup returns CDR1 SGHTA and CDR2 FQGNSA. Methods used by the authors: Amplifying reference gene primers gave estimates of nucleated cell counts. Measured with immunoSEQ multiplex PCR; TCRdb has only the in-frame clones, and not every one. V, J and clone size are those of that table, while D and trimming were read from the DNA. The table includes 300,000 to 400,000 clones, around 86% detected once. What was sequenced was peripheral blood. The chain couples TRBV7-2 to TRBJ1-5; D is unresolved. This receptor was obtained from a man aged 45 to 65 with active or convalescent COVID-19. This chain's CDR3 is CASSPNSPISNQPQHF. CDR3 nucleotide sequence: TGTGCCAGCAGCCCCAATAGTCCAATTAGCAATCAGCCCCAGCATTTT.